A selection of T cell receptor beta chains follows, all from one sample in a study of CD8 T cells in Susac syndrome. One entry per CDR3 protein, called by TCRdb with MiXCR from the immunoSEQ multiplex PCR reads. Of about 150,000 distinct CDR3 sequences listed, about 95% are singletons. The specimen was CD4+ T cells from PBMCs. Receptors originate from a human donor with Susac syndrome. The CDR3 runs from the conserved cysteine through the conserved F or W. Fields, in order: CDR3 length, V gene, J gene, CDR3 protein.

cdr3_length: 15
v_call: TRBV29-1
j_call: TRBJ1-5
cdr3_aa: CSVVYETGRNQPQHF

cdr3_length: 14
v_call: TRBV9
j_call: TRBJ1-1
cdr3_aa: CASRDTGNGAEAFF

cdr3_length: 12
v_call: TRBV29-1
j_call: TRBJ2-7
cdr3_aa: CSVRTGPYEQYF

cdr3_length: 19
v_call: TRBV4-1
j_call: TRBJ1-2
cdr3_aa: CASSHASGQGSLMGYGYTF

cdr3_length: 12
v_call: TRBV3-1
j_call: TRBJ2-2
cdr3_aa: CATREGTGELFF

cdr3_length: 14
v_call: TRBV5-4
j_call: TRBJ2-7
cdr3_aa: CASSYDRDPYEQYF

cdr3_length: 14
v_call: TRBV5-1
j_call: TRBJ1-2
cdr3_aa: CASSRDGTEYGYTF

cdr3_length: 12
v_call: TRBV4-2
j_call: TRBJ1-1
cdr3_aa: CASSQDGAEAFF

cdr3_length: 14
v_call: TRBV12-3/TRBV12-4
j_call: TRBJ1-1
cdr3_aa: CASSRQGTNTEAFF

cdr3_length: 14
v_call: TRBV15
j_call: TRBJ1-6
cdr3_aa: CATTTGDYNSPLHF

cdr3_length: 14
v_call: TRBV7-3
j_call: TRBJ2-7
cdr3_aa: CASSLEGGTTEQYF

cdr3_length: 13
v_call: TRBV29-1
j_call: TRBJ2-5
cdr3_aa: CSVGVTGQETQYF

cdr3_length: 12
v_call: TRBV18
j_call: TRBJ2-3
cdr3_aa: CASSIGSQTQYF

cdr3_length: 13
v_call: TRBV6-4
j_call: TRBJ1-1
cdr3_aa: CASSASMNTEAFF

cdr3_length: 16
v_call: TRBV20-1
j_call: TRBJ1-5
cdr3_aa: CSARAGTGGFSQPQHF

cdr3_length: 13
v_call: TRBV12-3/TRBV12-4
j_call: TRBJ1-2
cdr3_aa: CASSLVQGNGYTF

cdr3_length: 14
v_call: TRBV25-1
j_call: TRBJ2-2
cdr3_aa: CASSAGADTGELFF

cdr3_length: 15
v_call: TRBV7-7
j_call: TRBJ2-5
cdr3_aa: CASSTQTGEVETQYF

cdr3_length: 15
v_call: TRBV5-4
j_call: TRBJ1-3
cdr3_aa: CASSLVPAPGNTIYF

cdr3_length: 15
v_call: TRBV19
j_call: TRBJ1-5
cdr3_aa: CASNTPGDRNQPQHF

cdr3_length: 11
v_call: TRBV3-1
j_call: TRBJ1-2
cdr3_aa: CASGGHSGYTF

cdr3_length: 14
v_call: TRBV4-3
j_call: TRBJ1-1
cdr3_aa: CASSYRARNTEAFF

cdr3_length: 13
v_call: TRBV20-1
j_call: TRBJ2-7
cdr3_aa: CSAIISGVYEQYF

cdr3_length: 16
v_call: TRBV5-4
j_call: TRBJ2-4
cdr3_aa: CASSLPIGTSGNIQYF

cdr3_length: 17
v_call: TRBV9
j_call: TRBJ2-2
cdr3_aa: CASSAVISGANTGELFF

cdr3_length: 14
v_call: TRBV12-3/TRBV12-4
j_call: TRBJ2-7
cdr3_aa: CASSRTGGPYEQYF

cdr3_length: 13
v_call: TRBV5-5
j_call: TRBJ1-2
cdr3_aa: CASTRTENYGYTF

cdr3_length: 15
v_call: TRBV15
j_call: TRBJ2-6
cdr3_aa: CATSRLGSGANVLTF

cdr3_length: 12
v_call: TRBV7-2
j_call: TRBJ2-1
cdr3_aa: CASSQVPEEQFF

cdr3_length: 14
v_call: TRBV6-6
j_call: TRBJ1-2
cdr3_aa: CASRASESIYGYTF

cdr3_length: 12
v_call: TRBV6-2/TRBV6-3
j_call: TRBJ1-1
cdr3_aa: CASSYTGWEAFF

cdr3_length: 14
v_call: TRBV15
j_call: TRBJ1-3
cdr3_aa: CATSRDKGRNTIYF

cdr3_length: 17
v_call: TRBV7-6
j_call: TRBJ2-3
cdr3_aa: CASRRGLAGVLLDTQYF

cdr3_length: 14
v_call: TRBV20-1
j_call: TRBJ2-5
cdr3_aa: CSASGQGRQETQYF

cdr3_length: 15
v_call: TRBV4-1
j_call: TRBJ2-5
cdr3_aa: CASSPGPQADETQYF

cdr3_length: 16
v_call: TRBV10-2
j_call: TRBJ2-1
cdr3_aa: CASSVGLASSYNEQFF

cdr3_length: 17
v_call: TRBV15
j_call: TRBJ2-7
cdr3_aa: CATSRRGSGGLSYEQYF

cdr3_length: 15
v_call: TRBV4-3
j_call: TRBJ2-3
cdr3_aa: CASSLGTDHTDTQYF

cdr3_length: 17
v_call: TRBV4-2
j_call: TRBJ2-4
cdr3_aa: CASSQDGRGLALNIQYF

cdr3_length: 11
v_call: TRBV29-1
j_call: TRBJ2-3
cdr3_aa: CSATPPDTQYF

cdr3_length: 14
v_call: TRBV2
j_call: TRBJ1-2
cdr3_aa: CASSQGTPNYGYTF

cdr3_length: 16
v_call: TRBV20-1
j_call: TRBJ2-2
cdr3_aa: CSARKPHVTIRGELFF

cdr3_length: 16
v_call: TRBV9
j_call: TRBJ2-4
cdr3_aa: CASTAGVGLGKNIQYF

cdr3_length: 15
v_call: TRBV7-2
j_call: TRBJ1-6
cdr3_aa: CASSNRLMIESPLHF

cdr3_length: 16
v_call: TRBV7-2
j_call: TRBJ2-6
cdr3_aa: CASSLNQISGANVLTF

cdr3_length: 18
v_call: TRBV7-9
j_call: TRBJ2-6
cdr3_aa: CASSLVVGASSGANVLTF

cdr3_length: 14
v_call: TRBV7-2
j_call: TRBJ2-5
cdr3_aa: CASATAGRGETQYF

cdr3_length: 16
v_call: TRBV11-2
j_call: TRBJ2-5
cdr3_aa: CASRLGSQGVPETQYF

cdr3_length: 14
v_call: TRBV3-1
j_call: TRBJ2-5
cdr3_aa: CASSQGTLQETQYF

cdr3_length: 15
v_call: TRBV20-1
j_call: TRBJ1-2
cdr3_aa: CSAPEGVGGVYGYTF

cdr3_length: 16
v_call: TRBV5-1
j_call: TRBJ2-2
cdr3_aa: CASSPRGALQSGELFF

cdr3_length: 13
v_call: TRBV29-1
j_call: TRBJ2-7
cdr3_aa: CSDPGQGAYEQYF

cdr3_length: 14
v_call: TRBV9
j_call: TRBJ1-2
cdr3_aa: CASILSTENYGYTF

cdr3_length: 20
v_call: TRBV5-1
j_call: TRBJ2-6
cdr3_aa: CASSLFVQGTTFSGANVLTF

cdr3_length: 16
v_call: TRBV9
j_call: TRBJ2-1
cdr3_aa: CASSVGLGVGYNEQFF

cdr3_length: 13
v_call: TRBV29-1
j_call: TRBJ2-5
cdr3_aa: CSVERDGQETQYF

cdr3_length: 14
v_call: TRBV3-1
j_call: TRBJ1-2
cdr3_aa: CASSQIQGRSGYTF

cdr3_length: 14
v_call: TRBV4-3
j_call: TRBJ1-1
cdr3_aa: CASSQVTGGTEAFF

cdr3_length: 11
v_call: TRBV20-1
j_call: TRBJ2-7
cdr3_aa: CSARVVNEQYF